This T cell receptor (beta chain) was identified in a study of T cell responses to AZD1222 COVID-19 vaccine. This CDR3 spans 13 amino acids. The V end lost 0 bases, the J end lost 2 bases, and 5 bases lay between the germline ends. The germline CDR1 and CDR2 sequences are GTSNPN and SVGIG (reference sequence). Study-wide results and caveats: AZD1222 recipients seropositive at baseline numbered only 5 or 6. White British people made up most donors, females outnumbered males, and clonal diversity was possibly underestimated. Regions left unmutated in variants are reportedly the target of nearly half of spike-specific TCRs. CD4 TCRs linked to vaccination spanned spike, dominating at 160-218 and 743-854.

As concerns this clone: Its antigen is still unknown.

The table came from immunoSEQ multiplex PCR; TCRdb's copy has only in-frame clones and leaves some out. The sample shows tens of thousands of clones, around 90% of them seen only once. The input for sequencing was peripheral blood, taken 28 days after the second AZD1222 dose. The source is an adult who received the AZD1222 COVID-19 vaccine. V gene TRBV30 combines with J gene TRBJ1-5, with no clear D. The CDR3 is CAWSVGGNQPQHF. CDR3 DNA: TGTGCCTGGAGTGTTGGGGGCAATCAGCCCCAGCATTTT.